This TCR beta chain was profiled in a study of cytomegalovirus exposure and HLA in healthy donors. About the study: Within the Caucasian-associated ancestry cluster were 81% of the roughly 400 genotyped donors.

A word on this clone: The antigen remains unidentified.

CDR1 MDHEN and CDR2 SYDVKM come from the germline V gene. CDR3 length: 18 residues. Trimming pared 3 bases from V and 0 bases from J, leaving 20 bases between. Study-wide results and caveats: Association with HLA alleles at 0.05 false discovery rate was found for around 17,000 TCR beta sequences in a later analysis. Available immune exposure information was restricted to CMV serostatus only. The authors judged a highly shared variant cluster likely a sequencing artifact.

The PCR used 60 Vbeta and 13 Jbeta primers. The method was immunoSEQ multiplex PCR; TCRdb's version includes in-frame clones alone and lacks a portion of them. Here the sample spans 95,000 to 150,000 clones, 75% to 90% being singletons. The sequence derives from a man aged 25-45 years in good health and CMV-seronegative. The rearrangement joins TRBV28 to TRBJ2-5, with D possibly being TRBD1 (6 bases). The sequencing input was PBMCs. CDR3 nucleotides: TGTGCCAGCAGTTTTGCTCCTGGGGACACTACGTACCAAGAGACCCAGTACTTC. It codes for CASSFAPGDTTYQETQYF.